Below are 13 T cell receptor beta chains sequenced from a single sample in a study of T cells after posttransplantation cyclophosphamide. Treatment was busulfan-fludarabine conditioning, a marrow graft, and cyclophosphamide on days +3 and +4. TCRdb's copy holds only in-frame clones and misses some; the assay was immunoSEQ multiplex PCR. The sample contains around 7,500 clones, none occurring once; 5.5% lies in the top ten. Sequenced here: PBMCs, sampled after allogeneic stem cell transplant with posttransplant cyclophosphamide. The source of these receptors is a male patient in his late teens or twenties who received an allogeneic stem cell transplant from an unrelated donor, was CMV-positive, and had acute and chronic GVHD. Some T cells may have come from the graft donor.

The chain has TRBV27 and TRBJ2-5; TRBD2 agrees at 15 bases. V shed 4 bases, J shed 0 bases, and the junction held 3 bases outside the gene matches. This CDR3 comprises 17 residues. From germline, CDR1 is MNHEY and CDR2 SMNVEV (reference sequence). CDR3 region: CASSSGTSGGNQETQYF. Here the CDR3 DNA reads TGTGCCAGCAGTTCCGGGACTAGCGGGGGGAACCAAGAGACCCAGTACTTC.

This clone was recorded at least ten times. The V gene is TRBV11-2, the J gene TRBJ2-1; D gene unclear. The CDR3 loop spans 15 amino acids. Looked up from germline, CDR1 is SGHAT and CDR2 is FQNNGV. The V and J ends lost 3 bases and 0 bases respectively, with 9 bases between them. CDR3 amino acids: CASSFRTSSYNEQFF. CDR3 nucleotide sequence: TGTGCCAGCAGCTTCAGAACAAGCTCCTACAATGAGCAGTTCTTC.

This clone is labeled medium-sized. The chain uses TRBV6-6 and TRBJ2-3; D perhaps matches TRBD2 (5 bases). The CDR3 is made up of 13 amino acids. V shed 8 bases and J shed 4 bases, with 13 bases lying between them. Germline V gene lookup returns CDR1 MNHNY and CDR2 SVGAGI (reference sequence). CDR3 DNA sequence: TGTGCCAGCGAGGGCATTAGGGCAGATACGCAGTATTTT. Residues: CASEGIRADTQYF.

This clone has ten or more counts. V is TRBV6-6 and J is TRBJ2-2; the D gene is possibly TRBD2 (6 bases). V lost 7 bases and J lost 5, with 14 bases in between. The germline gives CDR1 MNHNY, CDR2 SVGAGI (reference sequence). The CDR3 extends over 14 amino acids. CDR3 coding DNA: TGTGCCAGCACCTTGGTCCGGGGGACCGGGGAGCTGTTTTTT. The encoded protein is CASTLVRGTGELFF.

This clone was picked up many times. CDR3 sequence (DNA): TGTGCCAGCAGCTTTTCCGGTTCGAGCACTGAAGCTTTCTTT. Protein: CASSFSGSSTEAFF. The gene calls are TRBV5-6 and TRBJ1-1, with D unresolved. V lost 2 bases and J 4 bases, leaving 12 bases between the germline ends. The CDR3 spans 14 residues. CDR1 and CDR2 from the germline V gene are SGHDT and YYEEEE.

This clone showed up many times. The genes are TRBV11-2 and TRBJ2-7; perhaps TRBD1 as D (5 bases). Germline lookup yields CDR1 SGHAT and CDR2 FQNNGV. V shed 5 bases and J shed 1 base, with 9 bases lying between them. This CDR3 has 13 residues. The CDR3, as DNA: TGTGCCAGCAGCACAACAGGTTCCTACGAGCAGTACTTC. This gives the protein CASSTTGSYEQYF. Variable domain in full (rest from reference TRBV11-2 and TRBJ2-7): EAGVAQSPRYKIIEKRQSVAFWCNPISGHATLYWYQQILGQGPKLLIQFQNNGVVDDSQLPKDRFSAERLKGVDSTLKIQPAKLEDSAVYLCASSTTGSYEQYFGPGTRLTVT.

This clone was observed many times. The rearrangement uses TRBV7-3 and TRBJ1-1; 9 bases agree with TRBD1. Losses at the gene ends were 2 bases for V and 6 bases for J; bases not matched to a gene: 10. The V gene's germline CDR1 is SGHTA and CDR2 FQGTGA. CDR3 size: 16 residues. DNA of the CDR3: TGTGCCAGCAGCTTACTCAACAGGGGGCCGTCGGCTGAAGCTTTCTTT. Its translation: CASSLLNRGPSAEAFF. The entire variable domain, with the rest obtained from reference TRBV7-3 and TRBJ1-1, is as follows: GAGVSQTPSNKVTEKGKYVELRCDPISGHTALYWYRQSLGQGPEFLIYFQGTGAADDSGLPNDRFFAVRPEGSVSTLKIQRTERGDSAVYLCASSLLNRGPSAEAFFGQGTRLTVV.

The table lists this clone with many counts. V usage is TRBV19 and J usage is TRBJ1-6, with 7 bases lining up with TRBD1. J lost 4 bases, V lost 3 bases, and 0 bases had no gene match. The CDR3 runs to 14 residues. Germline lookup yields CDR1 LNHDA and CDR2 SQIVND (reference sequence). The CDR3 region is CASSMGQYNSPLHF. The CDR3 nucleotides read TGTGCCAGTAGTATGGGACAGTATAATTCACCCCTCCACTTT.

This clone was seen a handful of times. This is likely an artifact of a read error, given a far larger clone one base away. This chain connects TRBV6-6 to TRBJ1-4; TRBD1 aligns across 9 bases. CDR1 and CDR2 (germline): MNHNY, SVGAGI (reference sequence). The CDR3 has 14 residues. CDR3 in amino acids: CASSLRQGDEKLVF. For the CDR3, the DNA is TGTGCCAGCAGTTTAAGACAGGGGGATGAAAAACTGGTTTTT.

The sample holds many counts of this clone. The chain carries TRBV5-5 and TRBJ1-6, with a possible D match to TRBD1 (5 bases). CDR3 length: 16 residues. V was clipped by 3 bases and J by 3 bases, with 13 bases between them. The germline V gene has CDR1 SGHKS and CDR2 YYEKEE (reference sequence). CDR3 coding DNA: TGTGCCAGCAGCTCCACCGTCGGGGGCTATAATTCACCCCTCCACTTT. The encoded protein is CASSSTVGGYNSPLHF.

The table lists this clone with many counts. DNA of the CDR3: TGTGCCAGCAGTGCCGGTGAGAACACTGAAGCTTTCTTT. This sequence encodes CASSAGENTEAFF. The chain uses TRBV2 and TRBJ1-1; unclear D gene. The CDR3 has 13 residues. Germline assignment: CDR1 SNHLY and CDR2 FYNNEI. Trimming removed 4 bases from V and 1 base from J, with 7 bases in between. Together with reference TRBV2 and TRBJ1-1, the CDR3 gives the full variable domain: EPEVTQTPSHQVTQMGQEVILRCVPISNHLYFYWYRQILGQKVEFLVSFYNNEISEKSEIFDDQFSVERPDGSNFTLKIRSTKLEDSAMYFCASSAGENTEAFFGQGTRLTVV.

The table lists this clone with many counts. The chain links TRBV7-2 to TRBJ2-1; 12 bases are a match to TRBD1. Trimming took 5 bases from V and 7 from J; bases not matched to a gene: 15. CDR3 length: 18 residues. Germline lookup yields CDR1 SGHTA and CDR2 FQGNSA. CDR3 bases: TGTGCCAGCAGCCCTTATCTCGGCGGGACAGGGGGCCGGAATGAGCAGTTCTTC. It translates to CASSPYLGGTGGRNEQFF.

This clone occurred many times. The chain joins TRBV27 to TRBJ1-1; a possible D gene is TRBD1 (6 bases). V lost 1 base and J lost 1, with 13 bases in between. The V gene's germline CDR1 is MNHEY and CDR2 SMNVEV (reference sequence). The CDR3 contains 16 residues. For the CDR3, the DNA is TGTGCCAGCAGTTTATTAGCGACAGGATCGAACACTGAAGCTTTCTTT. It is translated as CASSLLATGSNTEAFF.